This paragraph covers one TCR beta chain sequence. The assay was immunoSEQ multiplex PCR, and TCRdb's table has in-frame clones only and misses some. The sample lists about 70,000 clones, roughly 86% occurring once. The data were taken from a study of blood T cell repertoires in COVID-19. Per germline, CDR1 SGHNT and CDR2 YYREEE (reference sequence). V lost 4 bases, J lost 2 bases, and 15 bases lay in between. This CDR3 is built from 15 residues. This chain connects TRBV5-4 to TRBJ1-2, with a weak D call TRBD1 (6 bases). The receptor comes from a woman in her sixties or seventies with acute or convalescent COVID-19. The sample consisted of peripheral blood. CDR3 coding DNA: TGTGCCAGCAGCCCTTCGGGACACACAAACTATGGCTACACCTTC. Translating it yields CASSPSGHTNYGYTF. The variable domain in full, with the rest retrieved from reference TRBV5-4 and TRBJ1-2, is ETGVTQSPTHLIKTRGQQVTLRCSSQSGHNTVSWYQQALGQGPQFIFQYYREEENGRGNFPPRFSGLQFPNYSSELNVNALELDDSALYLCASSPSGHTNYGYTFGSGTRLTVV.